One and the same sample provided the 10 T cell receptor beta chains below, sequenced in a study of cytomegalovirus exposure and HLA in healthy donors. PCR primers comprised 60 Vbeta and 13 Jbeta primers. Clones were sequenced by immunoSEQ multiplex PCR, and TCRdb holds only the in-frame ones, with some missing. The sample contains about 250,000 clones, under 80% of which appear only once. The source material was PBMCs. These receptor sequences come from a female donor in good health and CMV-seronegative.

This clone was recorded a few times. CDR3 nucleotide sequence: TGTGCCAGCAGCCAAGATTGGGGGGAGGGCCTCTACGAGCAGTACTTC. Amino acid sequence: CASSQDWGEGLYEQYF. V is TRBV4-2 and J is TRBJ2-7; 7 nucleotides align to TRBD2. Germline V CDR1 and CDR2: LGHNA, YNFKEQ. J was trimmed by 3 bases and V by 0 bases; bases with no gene match: 8. The CDR3 runs to 16 residues.

A few counts support this clone. V is TRBV5-1 and J is TRBJ2-1, with D possibly being TRBD1 (6 bases). The V end was cut by 3 bases, the J end by 2 bases, with 12 bases between. CDR1 SGHRS and CDR2 YFSETQ come from the germline V gene. CDR3 length equals 15 residues. CDR3: CASSSDSFAYNEQFF. DNA for the CDR3: TGCGCCAGCAGCTCGGACAGTTTTGCCTACAATGAGCAGTTCTTC. The variable domain in full, completed from reference TRBV5-1 and TRBJ2-1, reads KAGVTQTPRYLIKTRGQQVTLSCSPISGHRSVSWYQQTPGQGLQFLFEYFSETQRNKGNFPGRFSGRQFSNSRSEMNVSTLELGDSALYLCASSSDSFAYNEQFFGPGTRLTVL.

The J gene is TRBJ2-1, the V gene TRBV7-9; 9 bases agree with TRBD2. CDR3 length: 17 amino acids. V lost 3 bases, J lost 8 bases, and 14 bases stayed unmatched. CDR1 is SEHNR and CDR2 is FQNEAQ in the germline V gene (reference sequence). DNA of the CDR3: TGTGCCAGCAGCTTTAGACTAGCGGAGTTGAGTTACGATGAGCAGTTCTTC. Its translation: CASSFRLAELSYDEQFF.

The chain couples TRBV5-6 to TRBJ2-5; D is uncertain. Per the germline V gene, CDR1 is SGHDT and CDR2 is YYEEEE. The CDR3 is 12 amino acids. Trimming stripped 0 bases from V and 5 bases from J, with 5 bases between. The CDR3 DNA follows: TGTGCCAGCAGCTTGGTCGCGGAGACCCAGTACTTC. It encodes CASSLVAETQYF. Combining the CDR3 with reference TRBV5-6 and TRBJ2-5 gives the whole variable domain DAGVTQSPTHLIKTRGQQVTLRCSPKSGHDTVSWYQQALGQGPQFIFQYYEEEERQRGNFPDRFSGHQFPNYSSELNVNALLLGDSALYLCASSLVAETQYFGPGTRLLVL.

The genes are TRBV5-4 and TRBJ2-3; 7 positions match TRBD2. The germline CDR1 and CDR2 sequences are SGHNT and YYREEE (reference sequence). J gave up 2 bases and V 1 base, and 4 bases lay outside the gene matches. This CDR3 has 15 residues. Here the CDR3 DNA reads TGTGCCAGCAGCTTGTCGGGAGGACACACAGATACGCAGTATTTT. Protein: CASSLSGGHTDTQYF.

The chain joins TRBV10-3 to TRBJ1-1; 12 bases line up with TRBD1. V was pared by 0 bases and J by 6 bases, with 8 bases of the junction left unmatched. This CDR3 contains 17 residues. CDR1 is ENHRY and CDR2 is SYGVKD in the germline V gene. CDR3 protein: CAISESTGTGGGPEAFF. As DNA, the CDR3 is TGTGCCATCAGTGAGTCGACGGGGACAGGGGGCGGACCTGAAGCTTTCTTT.

This sequence joins TRBV4-1 and TRBJ2-1; 9 bases fit TRBD2. With V trimmed by 4 bases and J by 0 bases, 10 bases remained unmatched. The CDR3 has 18 residues. Germline CDR1 MGHRA, CDR2 YSYEKL. The CDR3 here is CASSRSRSSGASYNEQFF. CDR3 DNA: TGCGCCAGCAGCCGAAGCCGGTCTAGCGGGGCCTCCTACAATGAGCAGTTCTTC.

This clone was counted only a few times. CDR3 residues: CASSLTGVGRQPQHF. The CDR3 nucleotides are TGTGCCAGCAGCTTGACAGGGGTCGGCAGACAGCCCCAGCATTTT. The V gene is TRBV28, the J gene TRBJ1-5; 8 bases map to TRBD1. The V gene's germline CDR1 is MDHEN and CDR2 SYDVKM. The V segment lost 6 bases and the J segment 7 bases; nucleotides outside the gene matches: 11. The CDR3 has 15 amino acids.

This clone was seen a single time. The chain is built from TRBV7-3 and TRBJ2-1; TRBD2 agrees at 14 bases. Looked up from germline, CDR1 is SGHTA and CDR2 is FQGTGA. This CDR3 has 16 residues. Germline trimming cut 5 bases from V and 10 bases from J; bases unmatched to any gene: 10. CDR3 nucleotide sequence: TGTGCCAGCAGCCCCCAGGGACTAGCGGGAGTGGACGAGCAGTTCTTC. It specifies CASSPQGLAGVDEQFF.

The V gene is TRBV11-2, the J gene TRBJ2-7; TRBD2 aligns across 8 bases. The CDR3 is 14 residues long. The ends lost 0 bases at V and 3 bases at J; junction bases unmatched: 1. Germline CDR1 and CDR2: SGHAT and FQNNGV. This chain's CDR3 is CASSLDGRGYEQYF. CDR3 bases: TGTGCCAGCAGCTTAGACGGGAGGGGCTACGAGCAGTACTTC.